This T cell receptor beta chain derives from a study of shared clonotypes between healthy human individuals (dated by TCRdb to 2019 to 2021). For context, the study as a whole: The cohort included a few men and a couple of women between 18 and 49 years of age. For each donor, three plates each were used for CD4 naive and CD4 memory, two plates were used for CD8 naive, and one plate was used for CD8 memory. The study deeply sequenced blood TCR repertoires of about five healthy adults to estimate repertoire size and the extent of clonotype sharing between individuals. Different laboratories and diverse techniques were used to prepare libraries and sequence TCR repertoires, to increase sequencing depth and limit assay-specific biases. Each donor's leukapheresis produced roughly between roughly 0.85 and 9 billion PBMCs.

Notes on this clone: The clone's antigen remains unknown. No per-base quality is available; no much larger clone lies one base away.

Using the deep immunoSEQ assay, TCR CDR3 regions were amplified from genomic DNA by multiplex PCR. Extracted genomic DNA from each cell subset was distributed evenly across all wells of several immunoSEQ 96-well plates, and each plate was treated as a replicate. For sorted subsets, approximately 190 ng genomic DNA, equal to some 28,000 T cell genomes, was loaded into each replicate PCR. The purified libraries were quantified using a Qubit 3.0 fluorometer, sized with a Bioanalyzer 2100, and then quantified again using the KAPA Library Quantification kit. Every immunoSEQ 96-well plate was sequenced on a separate single-read 150-cycle Illumina NextSeq 550 flow cell. In the original analysis: Because only junctional sequences without quality scores were contained in the immunoSEQ output, filtering matching that applied to full-length reads could not be performed. Sequences were annotated with PyIR, a Python wrapper for IgBLAST v1.9, using IMGT germline references to assign V/J genes and CDR3. Any read was removed if the V/J assignment was weak (E-value above 1e-6), the CDR3 was missing, or the read contained stop codons, out-of-frame junctions, or ambiguous translated residues. V3J clonotypes were defined as sequences sharing the same inferred V gene, J gene, and CDR3 amino acid sequence. Percentage overlap between repertoires was computed as shared unique clonotypes divided by the size of the smaller repertoire. Three approaches were used to assess repertoire richness: RTK rarefaction, the Chao1 estimator, and Recon v2.1 estimates of unobserved clonotypes. OLGA was used to compute generation probabilities for all TCRbeta clonotypes that the gDNA method yielded from a handful of donors. TCRdb mirrors the immuneACCESS table, restricted to in-frame sequences. Some clones are absent from its copies; in checked studies, under half trace to an unresolved V gene, and the reason for the others is unknown. V, J and clone size reflect that table, while D and trimming were determined from the DNA. The sample profile shows roughly 2.6 million clones; about 92% of them were found once. The ten most abundant clones make up 0.13% to 0.15% of the sample.

The donors were healthy, HIV-negative adults with no recently reported acute infections or vaccinations. Every donor was a Caucasian adult living in Nashville, Tennessee, USA. Magnetic negative selection was used to enrich CD4+ T cells, after which naive cells were positively selected on CD45RA and the negative fraction became the memory subset. Blood was collected by leukapheresis, and PBMCs were isolated by Ficoll-Histopaque density gradient centrifugation and then cryopreserved in liquid nitrogen vapor phase. Analytical flow cytometry was used to check the purity and quantity of every magnetically sorted T cell population. Each sorted fraction had its genomic DNA isolated and then quantified by UV absorbance on a Nanodrop 2000c. General conclusions and limits of the study: Naive subsets generally had larger estimated clonotype richness than memory subsets did. Across a few donors, about 5% of naive CD4, roughly 3.5% of naive CD8, approximately 2.5% of memory CD4, and under 0.45% of memory CD8 clonotypes were shared. Sampling was restricted to blood, and TCR repertoires in tissue are likely to differ from TCR repertoires in blood. Rarefaction of sorted-subset datasets indicated incomplete sequencing despite the large sequencing depth. Based on pairwise subsampling, the degree of clonotype sharing among donors was expected to be affected by sequencing depth. Higher generation probabilities were observed for clonotypes shared by all four sorted-subset donors than for non-shared clonotypes. Because the study included a small number of donors, the genetic and exposure-history diversity represented was limited.

Trimming at the junction amounts to 5 bases on V and 7 bases on J, and the germline ends lie 12 bases apart. The germline V gene sets CDR1 to SGHTA and CDR2 to FQGNSA. Including cysteine and phenylalanine, the CDR3 has 13 amino acids. Only the CDR3 region is kept as DNA, spanning 39 bases read in frame from base 1. This clonotype was sampled from a man aged 18 to 30 in good health. The chain couples TRBV7-2 to TRBJ2-1; TRBD2 is a weak D gene call, 5 bases matching. Sequencing was done on a sample of naive CD4+ T cells sorted from blood. The sample's cell subset or site, from its label and the paper: CD45RA+ positively selected. In nucleotide form, the sequence is TGTGCCAGCAGCCCGCGCTCGGGGAATGAGCAGTTCTTC. It codes for CASSPRSGNEQFF.